This T cell receptor beta chain is drawn from a study of PD-1 blockade in classical Hodgkin lymphoma (TCRdb year 2020). In terms of the full investigation: Nivolumab dosing was 3 mg/kg intravenously every 2 weeks, continuing until either disease progression or unacceptable toxicity. The study used CyTOF and TCR beta sequencing to define a peripheral blood immune signature of response to PD-1 blockade in classical Hodgkin lymphoma. Study-wide conclusions, independent of this receptor: Trial patients achieving complete response had baseline diversity similar to newly diagnosed patients, whereas partial responders and progressors had significantly lower diversity. Newly diagnosed patients were reported to have lower baseline TCR diversity than healthy donors, and relapsed/refractory patients were reported to have lower baseline TCR diversity still. A significant rise by C4D1 was seen in CD4+ but not CD8+ TCR diversity (p=0.0027 vs p=0.16), with the rise being most apparent in complete responders (p=0.02). Patients starting nivolumab less than 1 year after ASCT had lower diversity and were excluded from later analyses to avoid confounding by immune reconstitution. Only a single clinical trial cohort was studied, and what caused the repertoire differences, possibly disease activity or prior therapy, remained undefined.

Comment on this clone: Its binding antigen is unknown. Base quality data are lacking; no much larger clone is found one base away.

From cysteine to phenylalanine, the CDR3 is 14 amino acids long. Only the CDR3 part of the read is kept: 42 bases, read in frame from the first base. Trimming removed 6 bases from V and 3 bases from J; the gene matches leave 7 bases unexplained. CDR1 SQVTM and CDR2 ANQGSEA were looked up in the germline V gene. Genomic DNA was isolated using the Qiagen DNeasy kit from unsorted PBMCs as well as from negatively selected CD4+ and CD8+ fractions. TCR beta CDR3 regions were amplified by immunoSEQ multiplex PCR using primers annealing to V and J segments. A synthetic immune receptor repertoire was used to minimize amplification bias, and any remaining bias was removed computationally after sequencing. Concerning the study's data processing: Custom Python scripts were used to quantify repertoire diversity as the Shannon entropy index. The unsorted, CD4+ and CD8+ repertoires were each analyzed separately, with the exception of combined analyses, where CD4+ and CD8+ sequences were merged in silico. A clone counted as expanded when the clone's frequency after treatment rose at least 2-fold relative to C1D1, and clones undetected at baseline were given a pseudocount of 0.5. Clones with 0 or 1 copy at C1D1 were defined as singleton clones, while clones with 2 or more copies were defined as non-singleton clones. Clones expanded in unsorted samples were labelled as CD4+, CD8+ or unknown by matching protein sequences in sorted samples from the same patient. Wilcoxon tests on paired samples were used to test changes in diversity from C1D1 to C4D1. This is the immuneACCESS table as TCRdb keeps it, with only in-frame sequences that have V and J called. A part of the clones is gone; compared with another copy, unresolved V genes explain less than half, and the rest is unexplained. V, J and clone size were drawn from that table, and D and trimming were deduced from the DNA. Here the sample has around 20,000 clones; about 84% occur a single time. 22% of the sample is held by the ten biggest clonotypes.

The time point tag for this specimen amounts to: cycle 4 day 1 (C4D1), after 5 to 7 weeks of nivolumab. Relapse after autologous stem cell transplantation had occurred in all trial patients, and cohorts A, B and C were distinguished by prior brentuximab vedotin exposure. The trial cohort included 45 to 65 patients with relapsed/refractory classical Hodgkin lymphoma, and each patient had a best overall response of complete response, partial response or progressive disease. Single-agent nivolumab was administered to trial patients in the multi-cohort phase II CheckMate 205 trial. An independent review committee assessed best overall response by applying the 2007 International Working Group response criteria. PBMCs from the trial were collected at three points: immediately before nivolumab initiation (C1D1), and during therapy at cycle 2 day 1 and cycle 4 day 1. After peripheral blood was drawn into 8 mL Vacutainer Cell Preparation Tubes, PBMCs were isolated by centrifugation and then cryopreserved.

The input for sequencing was peripheral blood mononuclear cells (PBMCs), taken before the fourth cycle of nivolumab. The clonotype originates from a human donor with classical Hodgkin lymphoma. This sequence uses TRBV29-1 and TRBJ1-2; 10 bases in the middle match TRBD1. The encoded CDR3 is CSVQGTGAYYGYTF. The DNA reads TGCAGCGTCCAAGGGACAGGGGCCTACTATGGCTACACCTTC.